This T cell receptor (beta chain) derives from a study of CD8 T cells in Susac syndrome. Negative isolation was used for CD8+ and CD4+ T cells, and FACS enrichment was applied to TEMRA cells. Roughly 0.45 to 1 ug RNA was reverse transcribed with random hexamers. The CDR3 of TCR beta was amplified by immunoSEQ multiplex PCR across 54 Vbeta and 13 Jbeta. TCRdb analysed the immunoSEQ multiplex PCR reads with MiXCR anew, one entry per CDR3 protein. The data hold 150,000 to 200,000 distinct CDR3 sequences, with 94% observed a single time. CDR3 size: 14 residues. CDR1 is PRHDT, CDR2 FYEKMQ, per germline (reference sequence). The V gene lost 8 bases and the J gene lost 4 bases, with 12 bases spanning the gap.

The chain uses TRBV13 and TRBJ1-6; D is perhaps TRBD1 (6 bases). The TCR sequence derives from a human donor with Susac syndrome. The sample taken for sequencing was CD4+ T cells from PBMCs. CDR3 in DNA: TGTGCCAGCGGGCAGGGGAAATATAATTCACCCCTCCACTTT. Translating it yields CASGQGKYNSPLHF.